This TCR beta chain was sequenced for a study of cytotoxic CD8 clonotypes in ibrutinib-treated CLL (dated by TCRdb to the early 2020s). The study in broad terms: The cohort included about 15 treatment-naive and some twelve relapsed/refractory patients; 17 were IGHV unmutated. Partial responses were observed in about 25 patients and complete responses in 2; after a median follow-up of around 68 months, remission was maintained in 14 patients and progression was observed in around twelve. All remission and progressive disease samples were collected while patients were still receiving ibrutinib. The response samples were drawn at a median of around eleven months into treatment, with a range of about 6 to 40 months. An average of around 250,000 productive templates and tens of thousands of productive rearrangements was obtained per sample. Longitudinal samples were obtainable from about 30% of the roughly 90 participants in the trial. Cryopreserved peripheral blood mononuclear cells were obtained before treatment, at response, and at either sustained remission or disease progression.

The paper's findings and limits, for the study overall: Public clonotypes were found to be uncommon and were observed to contract or remain stable during treatment; the increase in clonality was shown to reflect expansion of private clonotypes at ibrutinib response. Lymph node repertoires were not examined, and the timing of sampling was not matched between patients in sustained remission and those whose disease progressed. Clonality rose at ibrutinib response, remained stable during sustained remission, and dropped back toward baseline at progression. At baseline, clonality was higher than in age-matched healthy donors and showed a strong correlation with circulating CD8+ T-cell counts.

With regard to this clone: It lacks a known antigen. Base qualities were left out, and no much larger clone turns up one base away.

In the paper's terms, the time point label means: progressive disease on ibrutinib. Roughly 2 micrograms of genomic DNA were extracted from cryopreserved PBMCs for TCR beta library preparation. Longitudinal blood samples from CLL patients on ibrutinib monotherapy underwent high-throughput TCR beta sequencing. Patients were enrolled in a phase 2 open-label single-center ibrutinib monotherapy trial. Looking up the germline V gene (reference sequence) yields CDR1 PRHDT and CDR2 FYEKMQ. Between the V and J ends, shortened by 5 bases and 4 bases respectively, the junction contains 15 bases. Its CDR3 holds 14 amino acids, cysteine through phenylalanine. The retained sequence is limited to the CDR3, 42 bases, with the frame set at the first base. The goal of deep resolution MiSeq sequencing was a depth between 1 in 1 million and 1 in 200,000 T cells, and coverage averaged 10x per clonotype. TCR beta libraries were generated with the immunoSEQ hsTCRB Kit. The authors processed their data as follows. ImmunoSEQ Data Assistant and ImmunoSEQ Analyzer were used for data analysis, and V, D and J genes were assigned according to IMGT definitions. Clonality was computed as one minus normalized Shannon entropy of productive rearrangement frequencies, ranging from 0 to 1. Only overrepresented clonotypes making up at least 0.05% of each patient's repertoire were included in the public clonotype analysis. Roughly 13 age-matched healthy donor repertoires from immuneACCESS were used as controls for clonality. The table was pulled from immuneACCESS by TCRdb, which kept in-frame rearrangements only. Such tables lose some clones; where checked, under half of the loss comes from unresolved V genes, and the rest has no known cause. D and trimming were read from the DNA, whereas the V and J calls and clone size are those reported in that table. This sample lists approximately 74,000 clones; more than 75% were detected once. Roughly 7.5% of the sample lies in the top ten.

Sample: PBMCs, taken at disease progression, from a patient treated with ibrutinib. The rearranged segments are TRBV13 and TRBJ2-7; the D gene is perhaps TRBD1, from 6 matching bases. The receptor was isolated from a human donor with chronic lymphocytic leukemia. The sequence in DNA is TGTGCCAGCAGCAAAACAGGGTTTGGTTACGAGCAGTACTTC. Translation gives CASSKTGFGYEQYF.